The rows below give T cell receptor beta chains drawn from one sample of a study of shared clonotypes between healthy human individuals. TCRdb's table, derived via immunoSEQ multiplex PCR, lists solely in-frame clones and lacks some. The sample contains about 1,900,000 clones, approximately 94% of which appear only once. The sequenced sample was naive CD8+ T cells sorted from blood. All receptors come from a man younger than 35 in good health. Both conserved end residues are part of each CDR3. Each record gives: clone size, J gene, D gene, V gene, CDR3 DNA, CDR3 protein. D genes are given only for firm matches. Rows may omit the clone size; those that give it use once, few, many or a size class.

.,TRBJ1-2,.,TRBV6-5,TGTGCCAGCAGCCCACTCGATGGCTACACCTTC,CASSPLDGYTF
.,TRBJ2-7,.,TRBV5-1,TGCGCCAGCAGCGACACAGGGAGTCGCGACGAGCAGTACTTC,CASSDTGSRDEQYF
.,TRBJ2-7,TRBD2,TRBV19,TGTGCCAGTAGTATAGTAACTAGCGGGATTTACGAGCAGTACTTC,CASSIVTSGIYEQYF
.,TRBJ2-4,.,TRBV7-9,TGTGCCAGCAGCTTAGGAGGGCCTAGCACCAAAAACATTCAGTACTTC,CASSLGGPSTKNIQYF
.,TRBJ2-7,.,TRBV27,TGTGCCAGCAGCTCTATTAGCTCCTACGAGCAGTACTTC,CASSSISSYEQYF
.,TRBJ1-4,.,TRBV4-1,TGCGCCAGCAGCCAAGGGGCATCCACTAATGAAAAACTGTTTTTT,CASSQGASTNEKLFF
.,TRBJ2-7,TRBD2,TRBV19,TGTGCCAGTAGTATCGGGACTAGCGGGTCCTACGAGCAGTACTTC,CASSIGTSGSYEQYF
.,TRBJ1-2,.,TRBV29-1,TGCAGCGCCTACACCGGGGGGAACTATGGCTACACCTTC,CSAYTGGNYGYTF
.,TRBJ2-5,.,TRBV9,TGTGCCAGCAGCGTTAGCGGAAGGGAAGAGACCCAGTACTTC,CASSVSGREETQYF
.,TRBJ2-1,.,TRBV5-1,TGCGCCAGCAGCCTCGACCCAGGCTCCTACAATGAGCAGTTCTTC,CASSLDPGSYNEQFF
.,TRBJ1-2,.,TRBV5-4,TGTGCCAGCAGCTTTAGGGGCTCTAACTATGGCTACACCTTC,CASSFRGSNYGYTF
.,TRBJ2-2,TRBD1,TRBV7-9,TGTGCCAGCCAAAACAGGGGCGGGGAGCTGTTTTTT,CASQNRGGELFF
.,TRBJ2-1,TRBD1,TRBV11-2,TGTGCCAGCAGCACTGTGACAGGGGGTAGGAATGAGCAGTTCTTC,CASSTVTGGRNEQFF
.,TRBJ2-7,.,TRBV7-9,TGTGCCAGCAGCTTTGGGGCGGAAGGTGGCTACGAGCAGTGGTACTTC,CASSFGAEGGYEQWYF
.,TRBJ2-5,.,TRBV14,TGTGCCAGCAGCCCGGTGGGTAGGGAGACCCAGTACTTC,CASSPVGRETQYF
.,TRBJ2-7,TRBD1,TRBV29-1,TGCAGCGTTGAAGATGAGACAGGGGTGGGCGAGCAGTACTTC,CSVEDETGVGEQYF
.,TRBJ2-7,.,TRBV7-9,TGTGCCAGCAGCTTAGCGATGTACGAGCAGTACTTC,CASSLAMYEQYF
.,TRBJ2-7,.,TRBV19,TGTGCCAGTAGTACGGCAGGCCTCTACGAGCAGTACTTC,CASSTAGLYEQYF
.,TRBJ2-7,.,TRBV4-1,TGCGCCAGCAGCCGTTCAGATTCCTCGTACGAGCAGTACTTC,CASSRSDSSYEQYF
once,TRBJ1-6,.,TRBV4-1,TGCGCCAGCAGCCAAGATTGGGGGGACCCCTATAATTCACCCCTCCACTTT,CASSQDWGDPYNSPLHF
.,TRBJ2-3,.,TRBV5-4,TGTGCCAGCAGCTTGTCGGGGGCCACAGATACGCAGTATTTT,CASSLSGATDTQYF
.,TRBJ1-4,TRBD1,TRBV4-3,TGCGCCAGCAGCCAGGACAGGGGGCAGACTAATGAAAAACTGTTTTTT,CASSQDRGQTNEKLFF
.,TRBJ2-1,.,TRBV11-2,TGTGCCAGCAGCTTAGCGAATGAGCAGTTCTTC,CASSLANEQFF
.,TRBJ2-7,TRBD1,TRBV28,TGTGCCAGCAGTTTCGTGCCAGGGGGCGAACCCCTCCCGTACTTC,CASSFVPGGEPLPYF
.,TRBJ2-1,TRBD1,TRBV4-1,TGCGCCAGCAGCCAACTCCCGGGACAGGGAGTCAATGAGCAGTTCTTC,CASSQLPGQGVNEQFF
.,TRBJ2-3,TRBD2,TRBV7-8,TGTGTCTTGTCCAACGGACCAACTAGCGGGATATCAGATACGCAGTATTTT,CVLSNGPTSGISDTQYF
.,TRBJ2-3,TRBD2,TRBV2,TGTGCCAGCAGTCCACAAGAGCGGGAGGGGCCAGATACGCAGTATTTT,CASSPQEREGPDTQYF
.,TRBJ2-3,.,TRBV6-1,TGTGCCAGCAGTGAAACCCGGGTTAGAGACACAGATACGCAGTATTTT,CASSETRVRDTDTQYF
once,TRBJ2-2,.,TRBV7-9,TGTGCCAGCAGCTTCTTGGCAGGCTACACCGGGGAGCTGTTTTTT,CASSFLAGYTGELFF
.,TRBJ2-7,.,TRBV11-2,TGTGCCAGCAGTTTTCCAGGGAGTCTGTCCTACGAGCAGTACTTC,CASSFPGSLSYEQYF
.,TRBJ2-7,.,TRBV5-1,TGCGCCAGCAGCTTGGCCCAGGACAGCCCCTACGAGCAGTACTTC,CASSLAQDSPYEQYF
.,TRBJ1-5,.,TRBV6-1,TGTGCCAGCAGTATCGCAGGGTTGGGATGGCCCCAGCATTTT,CASSIAGLGWPQHF
.,TRBJ1-1,.,TRBV4-3,TGCGCCAGCAGCCAAGATCTATCCCGAAAAGAAGAAGCTTTCTTT,CASSQDLSRKEEAFF
.,TRBJ1-5,.,TRBV7-2,TGTGCCAGCAGCTTATGGGGCGGGAATCAGCCCCAGCATTTT,CASSLWGGNQPQHF
.,TRBJ2-2,TRBD2,TRBV5-8,TGTGCCAGCAGCTTCTCGAAACTAGCGGGGTATACCGGGGAGCTGTTTTTT,CASSFSKLAGYTGELFF
.,TRBJ2-1,TRBD2,TRBV11-2,TGTGCCAGCAGCTTAGAGCTAGCGGGAGGGCTGGCCAATGAGCAGTTCTTC,CASSLELAGGLANEQFF
.,TRBJ2-3,TRBD1,TRBV4-1,TGCGCCAGCAGCCATGCAGGGGGCAGAGATACGCAGTATTTT,CASSHAGGRDTQYF
.,TRBJ2-7,.,TRBV28,TGTGCCAGCAGTTCTTGGGGGGGGACAGGAGCCTACGAGCAGTACTTC,CASSSWGGTGAYEQYF
.,TRBJ1-3,.,TRBV4-1,TGCGCCAGCAGCCCCGACCGTGGCTCTGGAAACACCATATATTTT,CASSPDRGSGNTIYF
.,TRBJ1-3,.,TRBV7-2,TGTGCCAGCAGCCGCCTAGGTTCTGGAAACACCATATATTTT,CASSRLGSGNTIYF
.,TRBJ2-7,.,TRBV28,TGTGCCAGCAGTTTCCCAAACTACGAGCAGTACTTC,CASSFPNYEQYF
.,TRBJ1-4,TRBD1,TRBV28,TGTGCCAGCAGTTTACCCGGGACAGGTTTAAATGAAAAACTGTTTTTT,CASSLPGTGLNEKLFF
once,TRBJ1-2,.,TRBV27,TGTGCCAGCAGTTTAGTAGGGCAGGGTGGGGGCTACACCTTC,CASSLVGQGGGYTF
.,TRBJ2-7,.,TRBV7-8,TGTGCCAGCAGCTTAGGGTCTTGGGGGGAGCAGTACTTC,CASSLGSWGEQYF
.,TRBJ1-1,.,TRBV27,TGTGCCAGCAGTTTATACGGGAACACTGAAGCTTTCTTT,CASSLYGNTEAFF
.,TRBJ2-7,.,TRBV9,TGTGCCAGCAGCTCCGGGTGGGGGGCCGAGCAGTACTTC,CASSSGWGAEQYF
.,TRBJ2-3,.,TRBV2,TGTGCCAGCAGTGAAACCGGGACCCCGCGAGATACGCAGTATTTT,CASSETGTPRDTQYF
.,TRBJ2-7,.,TRBV5-6,TGTGCCAGCAGCTTGTGGGGGAACGAGCAGTACTTC,CASSLWGNEQYF
.,TRBJ1-3,.,TRBV28,TGTGCCAGCAGCTTTTACAGGCTCTCTGGAAACACCATATATTTT,CASSFYRLSGNTIYF
.,TRBJ2-2,.,TRBV6-1,TGTGCCAGCAGTGCCCCCTTTAGCACCGGGGAGCTGTTTTTT,CASSAPFSTGELFF